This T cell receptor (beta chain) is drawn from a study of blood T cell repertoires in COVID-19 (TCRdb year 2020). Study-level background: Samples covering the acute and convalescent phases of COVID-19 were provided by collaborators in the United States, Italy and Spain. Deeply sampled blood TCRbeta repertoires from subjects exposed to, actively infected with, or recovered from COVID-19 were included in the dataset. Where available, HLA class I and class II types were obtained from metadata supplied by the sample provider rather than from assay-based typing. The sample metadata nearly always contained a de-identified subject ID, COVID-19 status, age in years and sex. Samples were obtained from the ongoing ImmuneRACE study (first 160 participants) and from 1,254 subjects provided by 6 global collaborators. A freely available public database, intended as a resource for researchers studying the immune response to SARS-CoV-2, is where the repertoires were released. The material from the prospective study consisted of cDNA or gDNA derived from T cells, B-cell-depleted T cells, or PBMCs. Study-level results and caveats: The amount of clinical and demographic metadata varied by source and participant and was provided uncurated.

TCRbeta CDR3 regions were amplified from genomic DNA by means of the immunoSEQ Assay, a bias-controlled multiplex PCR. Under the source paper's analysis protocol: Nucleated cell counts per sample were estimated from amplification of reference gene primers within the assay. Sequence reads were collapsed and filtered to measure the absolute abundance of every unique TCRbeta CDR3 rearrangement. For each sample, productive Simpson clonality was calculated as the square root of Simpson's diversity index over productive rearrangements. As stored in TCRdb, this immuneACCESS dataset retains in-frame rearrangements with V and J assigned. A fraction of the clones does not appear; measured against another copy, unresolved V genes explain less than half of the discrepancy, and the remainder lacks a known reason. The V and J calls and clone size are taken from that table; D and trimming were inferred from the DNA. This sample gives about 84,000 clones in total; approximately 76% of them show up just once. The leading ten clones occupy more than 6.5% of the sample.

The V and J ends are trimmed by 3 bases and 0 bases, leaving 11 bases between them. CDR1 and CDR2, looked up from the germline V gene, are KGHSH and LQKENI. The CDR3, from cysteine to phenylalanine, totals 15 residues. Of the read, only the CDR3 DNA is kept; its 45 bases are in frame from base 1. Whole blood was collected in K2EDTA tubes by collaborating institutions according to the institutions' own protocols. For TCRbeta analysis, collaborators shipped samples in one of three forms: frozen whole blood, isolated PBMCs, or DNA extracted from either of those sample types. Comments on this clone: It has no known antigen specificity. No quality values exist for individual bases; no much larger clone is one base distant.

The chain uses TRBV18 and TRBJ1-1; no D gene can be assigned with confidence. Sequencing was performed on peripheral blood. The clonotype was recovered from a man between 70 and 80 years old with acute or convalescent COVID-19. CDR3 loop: CASSPLNAVNTEAFF. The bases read TGTGCCAGCTCACCTCTTAACGCGGTGAACACTGAAGCTTTCTTT.